There are many counts of the clone carrying this T cell receptor (beta chain). The antigen is not known. The data were obtained in a study of T cells after yellow fever vaccination. About the research overall: Preparing low-cell-number fractions relied on SMART-Seq v4 Ultra Low Input. Regarding the study as a whole: Post-booster reappearance was seen for most primary-vaccination clones (just under 97% CD4, around 88% CD8).

MiXCR, applied by TCRdb to the 5' RACE reads, yields one record per CDR3 protein. The repertoire consists of about 300,000 distinct CDR3 sequences, with around 7% occurring once and the leading ten covering 15% to 20%. The germline V gene has CDR1 ENHRY and CDR2 SYGVKD. With 7 bases removed from V and 3 bases from J, the gap between germline ends came to 14 bases. The CDR3 is made up of 14 amino acids. The genes are TRBV10-3 and TRBJ2-3; D unclear. The origin of this receptor is a man between 18 and 29 years old who received the YFV17D yellow fever vaccine. Sample: PBMCs, taken 35 to 50 days after the first yellow fever vaccination. CDR3 DNA sequence: TGTGCCATCACGCCTAGGGAACAAACAGATACGCAGTATTTT. Translating gives CAITPREQTDTQYF.